The 26 T cell receptor beta chains listed next were all sequenced from one sample in a study of blood T cells in healthy people across ages. Primers used in a second PCR of about 7 to 12 cycles were a sample-barcoded 5' primer and a J-beta primer mix. TCRdb reprocessed the 5' RACE reads with MiXCR, giving one entry per CDR3 protein. Of 730,000 or so distinct CDR3 sequences in the sample, about 40% are singletons; the top ten hold more than 20%. Material: blood. All receptors come from a woman aged 60-70 years in good health.

This chain links TRBV5-1 with TRBJ2-5; TRBD2 aligns across 8 bases. Losses at the gene ends were 4 bases for V and 13 bases for J; bases not matched to a gene: 18. The CDR3 consists of 15 residues. CDR1 is SGHRS and CDR2 is YFSETQ in the germline V gene. The CDR3 reads CASSVSGNEVNERYF. The CDR3 DNA reads as TGCGCCAGCAGCGTTAGCGGGAACGAGGTCAATGAGCGGTACTTC.

A few counts support this clonotype. This chain links TRBV25-1 with TRBJ1-2; no firm D call. This CDR3 contains 15 residues. Trimming cost V 2 bases and J 2 bases, with 12 bases left between them. Germline values: CDR1 MGHDK, CDR2 SYGVNS. The CDR3 loop is CASSEGGRWNYGYTF. The CDR3, as DNA: TGTGCCAGCAGTGAAGGAGGGCGTTGGAACTATGGCTACACCTTC.

This clonotype was counted only a few times. The chain links TRBV28 to TRBJ2-7, with no clear D. Trimming pared 6 bases from V and 5 bases from J, leaving 20 bases between. The CDR3 has 15 amino acids. Germline V gives CDR1 MDHEN, CDR2 SYDVKM. CDR3 loop: CASSLGPPKMDEQYF. For the CDR3, the DNA is TGTGCCAGCAGCCTGGGCCCTCCAAAGATGGACGAGCAGTACTTC.

The chain couples TRBV20-1 to TRBJ2-6, with unresolved D. CDR1 is DFQATT and CDR2 is SNEGSKA in the germline V gene (reference sequence). The CDR3 runs 14 residues. Trimming left V 6 bases short and J 0 bases short, with 9 bases between. CDR3 residues: CSAWVLSGANVLTF. The CDR3 DNA follows: TGCAGTGCGTGGGTTCTCTCTGGGGCCAACGTCCTGACTTTC.

In its sample, this clonotype was seen many times. The J gene is TRBJ2-3, the V gene TRBV5-1; D gene unclear. Trimming took 0 bases from V and 1 from J, leaving 3 bases between them. CDR1 and CDR2 (germline): SGHRS, YFSETQ. The CDR3 loop spans 13 amino acids. CDR3 sequence: CASSLAGTDTQYF. For the CDR3, the DNA is TGCGCCAGCAGCTTGGCGGGCACAGATACGCAGTATTTT.

The chain has TRBV5-6 and TRBJ1-2; D is uncertain. V was pared by 0 bases and J by 4 bases, with 7 bases between. Germline CDR1 reads SGHDT; CDR2 reads YYEEEE. The CDR3 is 13 residues long. DNA for the CDR3: TGTGCCAGCAGCTTGGTACGCAGCTATGGCTACACCTTC. Residues: CASSLVRSYGYTF.

As for this clonotype: Just one base apart from a much larger clone, this may be a read error. The CDR3 nucleotides are TGTGCCACCAGCATGTCTCGAGGGACCCAGTACTTC. Protein product: CATSMSRGTQYF. This chain connects TRBV15 to TRBJ2-7, with D unresolved. The J call may be faulty, since TRBJ2-5 better matches the DNA end. The CDR3 has 12 amino acids. Germline assignment: CDR1 LNHNV and CDR2 YYDKDF (reference sequence).

This clonotype was counted a few times. The rearrangement links TRBV24-1 to TRBJ2-7, with 7 positions matching TRBD2. Trimming cost V 4 bases and J 0 bases; bases outside gene matches: 8. CDR1 KGHDR and CDR2 SFDVKD come from the germline V gene. The CDR3 extends over 16 amino acids. The CDR3 coding sequence is TGTGCCACCAGTGACCGTAGCGGGCCGAGCTCCTACGAGCAGTACTTC. Translated: CATSDRSGPSSYEQYF.

The chain is built from TRBV5-5 and TRBJ2-3; D remains unclear. CDR1 and CDR2 from the germline V gene are SGHKS and YYEKEE (reference sequence). The ends were cut back, 2 bases at V and 2 bases at J, with 6 bases in the middle. The CDR3 has 13 amino acids. CDR3 loop: CASSFAHTDTQYF. The CDR3, as DNA: TGTGCCAGCAGCTTTGCACACACAGATACGCAGTATTTT. Full variable domain (rest looked up from reference TRBV5-5 and TRBJ2-3): DAGVTQSPTHLIKTRGQQVTLRCSPISGHKSVSWYQQVLGQGPQFIFQYYEKEERGRGNFPDRFSARQFPNYSSELNVNALLLGDSALYLCASSFAHTDTQYFGPGTRLTVL.

Ten or more counts support this clonotype. The genes are TRBV21-1 and TRBJ1-2; the table assigns TRBD1, which was not confirmed against the DNA. TRBV21-1 is a pseudogene locus. CDR3 length equals 12 residues. The CDR3 bases are TGTGCCAGCAGCAAAGAGGGGAATGGCTACACCTTC. Translation: CASSKEGNGYTF.

This clonotype was seen only a few times. A much bigger clone sits one base away, suggesting this may be a read error. This rearrangement joins TRBV29-1 to TRBJ2-5, with unresolved D. The CDR3 extends over 11 amino acids. Germline-derived CDR1 and CDR2 are SQVTM and ANQGSEA. The DNA of the CDR3 is TGCAGCGTTAAAGATCGGGAGACCCAGTACTTC. It translates to CSVKDRETQYF.

CDR3: CSADPGGSTDTQYF. The CDR3 DNA sequence: TGCAGCGCCGACCCGGGGGGGAGCACAGATACGCAGTATTTT. V is TRBV29-1 and J is TRBJ2-3; 8 positions agree with TRBD2. Trimming removed 7 bases from V and 0 bases from J; junction bases left unmatched: 6. This CDR3 contains 14 residues. The germline CDR1 and CDR2 sequences are SQVTM and ANQGSEA.

This clonotype occurred a few times. V and J are TRBV25-1 and TRBJ2-7; D remains ambiguous. The CDR3 is 14 residues long. V lost 5 bases and J lost 0, with 11 bases in between. Germline V gene sequence: CDR1 MGHDK, CDR2 SYGVNS. The CDR3 sequence: CASSQDGNSYEQYF. CDR3 sequence (DNA): TGTGCCAGCAGTCAGGACGGAAACTCCTACGAGCAGTACTTC.

The rearrangement uses TRBV20-1 and TRBJ2-5; D ambiguous. The CDR3 is 14 residues long. Trimming took off 6 bases at V and 4 bases at J, with 18 bases between the two ends. Per germline, CDR1 DFQATT and CDR2 SNEGSKA (reference sequence). The CDR3: CSAPTVASGETQYF. CDR3 coding DNA: TGCAGTGCCCCAACAGTCGCGTCGGGAGAGACCCAGTACTTC.

The chain couples TRBV12-3 or TRBV12-4 to TRBJ2-7; TRBD1 agrees at 7 bases. Trimming removed 8 bases from V and 11 bases from J; junction bases left unmatched: 18. The CDR3 sequence is 14 residues long. CDR3 protein: CASGEHRGPSSKYF. CDR3 coding DNA: TGTGCCAGCGGCGAGCACAGGGGACCCTCATCCAAGTACTTC.

The V gene is TRBV12-3 or TRBV12-4, the J gene TRBJ1-1; no reliable D call. The CDR3 spans 12 residues. Between the trimmed V and J ends, which lost 6 bases and 5 bases, there was a span of 10 bases. CDR3 residues: CASSRISTEAFF. CDR3 nucleotide sequence: TGTGCCAGCAGCCGTATTTCGACTGAAGCTTTCTTT.

V gene TRBV10-2 combines with J gene TRBJ1-4; a weak D match, TRBD1 (6 bases). This CDR3 region has 14 residues. V was shortened by 6 bases and J by 8 bases, with 16 bases between the two germline ends. From germline, CDR1 is WSHSY and CDR2 SAAADI. The CDR3 region has the DNA TGCGCCAGCAGAGGATCGGGGGGCGACGAAAAACTGTTTTTT. This codes for CASRGSGGDEKLFF.

This clonotype was counted between two and nine times. V is TRBV20-1 and J is TRBJ1-2, with D perhaps matching TRBD1 (5 bases). Germline lookup yields CDR1 DFQATT and CDR2 SNEGSKA (reference sequence). Trimming cost V 5 bases and J 4 bases, with 14 bases left between them. The CDR3 covers 13 residues. The CDR3 here is CSARLSGVYGYTF. The CDR3 DNA reads as TGCAGTGCTCGGTTGTCGGGGGTCTATGGCTACACCTTC.

The chain has TRBV27 and TRBJ2-7, with unresolved D. Matching the DNA end better, TRBJ2-5 makes the J call doubtful. This CDR3 is built from 16 residues. Per germline, CDR1 MNHEY and CDR2 SMNVEV (reference sequence). CDR3 bases: TGTGCCAGCAGTTTCCTCCAATTCTCCCCCCCAGAGACCCAGTACTTC. Its protein product is CASSFLQFSPPETQYF.

The chain is built from TRBV4-3 and TRBJ2-6; tentatively, D is TRBD1 or TRBD2 (5 bases each). In germline, CDR1 is LGHNA, CDR2 YSLEER. Trimming left V 3 bases short and J 0 bases short, with 12 bases between. This CDR3 has 17 residues. The CDR3 nucleotides read TGCGCCAGCAGCCAGAACGGGGCCAACTCTGGGGCCAACGTCCTGACTTTC. As protein: CASSQNGANSGANVLTF.

To note about this clonotype: An end of the junction does not agree with germline; a read error may underlie this. This rearrangement joins TRBV20-1 to TRBJ2-5; perhaps TRBD2 as D (6 bases). The CDR3 length is 13 residues. Germline assignment: CDR1 DFQATT and CDR2 SNEGSKA (reference sequence). CDR3 sequence: CSATGLGGETQYF. The CDR3 region has the DNA TGTAGTGCTACCGGACTCGGGGGAGAGACCCAGTACTTC.

The gene calls are TRBV4-2 and TRBJ2-1, with TRBD2 matching 16 bases. There are 20 residues in the CDR3. Germline-derived CDR1 and CDR2 are LGHNA and YNFKEQ. With V trimmed by 0 bases and J by 7 bases, 12 bases remained unmatched. The CDR3, as DNA: TGTGCCAGCAGCCAAGATGTCGGGGGACTAGCGGGAGGGCCGTATAATGAGCAGTTCTTC. Translated: CASSQDVGGLAGGPYNEQFF.

This clonotype was counted a few times. The CDR3 bases are TGCGCCAGCAGCTTGGATGTAGGTGTTCAGCCCCAGCATTTT. Residues: CASSLDVGVQPQHF. The V gene is TRBV5-1, the J gene TRBJ1-5; D not certain. The V and J ends lost 0 bases and 6 bases respectively, with 10 bases between them. The CDR3 has 14 amino acids. CDR1 is SGHRS and CDR2 is YFSETQ in the germline V gene.

The chain's CDR3 is CASSLAGRGGLYNEQYF. The DNA for the CDR3 is TGTGCCAGCAGCTTAGCTGGGCGGGGGGGACTTTACAATGAGCAGTACTTC. V usage is TRBV13 and J usage is TRBJ2-1; 9 positions agree with TRBD2. The J call may be in error: the DNA end matches TRBJ2-7 better. This CDR3 contains 17 residues. Germline assignment: CDR1 PRHDT and CDR2 FYEKMQ (reference sequence).

The chain is built from TRBV7-2 and TRBJ2-3, with D possibly matching TRBD2 (5 bases). Trimming removed 4 bases at V and 0 bases at J, with 8 bases between. Germline CDR1 reads SGHTA; CDR2 reads FQGNSA. This CDR3 contains 14 residues. This CDR3 reads CTSSSGDSTDTQYF. CDR3 nucleotide sequence: TGTACCAGCAGCTCCGGGGATAGCACAGATACGCAGTATTTT.

Only a few counts were recorded for this clonotype. This rearrangement joins TRBV7-2 to TRBJ2-3; perhaps TRBD1 as D (6 bases). CDR3 size: 16 residues. V gave up 5 bases and J gave up 1 base, with 16 bases separating them. CDR1 SGHTA and CDR2 FQGNSA come from the germline V gene. CDR3 sequence (DNA): TGTGCCAGCAGCCCCCCCCGGGGACAACGCACAGATACGCAGTATTTT. It specifies CASSPPRGQRTDTQYF. Using reference TRBV7-2 and TRBJ2-3 for the parts outside the CDR3, the full variable domain is GAGVSQSPSNKVTEKGKDVELRCDPISGHTALYWYRQSLGQGLEFLIYFQGNSAPDKSGLPSDRFSAERTGGSVSTLTIQRTQQEDSAVYLCASSPPRGQRTDTQYFGPGTRLTVL.